The clone carrying this T cell receptor (beta chain) was observed at least ten times. This entry belongs to a study of T cells of healthy individuals. TCRdb called the 5' RACE reads again in MiXCR, with one record for every CDR3 protein. The table lists 38,000 or so distinct CDR3 sequences, 3.5% to 5.5% of them singletons, with about 10% in the top ten. The sequence was collected from a human donor in good health.

CDR3 amino acids: CSASLTSGRSDTQYF. The CDR3 nucleotides are TGCAGTGCTAGTCTGACTAGCGGGAGAAGTGATACGCAGTATTTT. The J gene is TRBJ2-3, the V gene TRBV20-1, with 12 bases lining up with TRBD2. Germline trimming cut 3 bases from V and 6 bases from J; bases unmatched to any gene: 7. The CDR3 sequence is 15 residues long. Germline V gene lookup returns CDR1 DFQATT and CDR2 SNEGSKA (reference sequence).